The 2 T cell receptor beta chains presented below share a single source sample, sequenced in a study of human T cells and chemical hapten exposure. Time point meaning: patch test 3, about 24 weeks after DPC sensitization. Treatment in this sample: therapeutic diphenylcyclopropenone sensitization with weekly scalp DPC. TCRdb processed the RACE reads anew with MiXCR; each CDR3 protein has one entry. The table includes about 71,000 distinct CDR3 sequences, over 8.5% detected once. The material sequenced was whole blood, taken in connection with sensitization to the hapten diphenylcyclopropenone (DPC). The receptors stem from a woman between 50 and 59 years old with alopecia areata. Some clones in this sample may be carry-over from other donors' samples.

A single count supports this clonotype. The J gene is TRBJ2-7, the V gene TRBV28; D tentatively reads TRBD1 or TRBD2 (5 bases each). The V gene's germline CDR1 is MDHEN and CDR2 SYDVKM. V was shortened by 5 bases and J by 2 bases, with 10 bases between the two germline ends. This CDR3 is built from 13 residues. The CDR3 sequence is CASSGTAAYEQYF. DNA for the CDR3: TGTGCCAGCAGTGGGACCGCAGCCTACGAGCAGTACTTC.

This clonotype was detected only a few times. The gene calls are TRBV18 and TRBJ2-3; TRBD1 agrees at 7 bases. V shed 5 bases and J 2 bases; nucleotides not matched to a gene: 1. In germline, CDR1 is KGHSH, CDR2 LQKENI. The CDR3 is made up of 13 amino acids. The DNA of the CDR3 is TGTGCCAGCTCAGGGACAGCCACAGATACGCAGTATTTT. It encodes CASSGTATDTQYF. The full variable domain, completed using reference TRBV18 and TRBJ2-3, is NAGVMQNPRHLVRRRGQEARLRCSPMKGHSHVYWYRQLPEEGLKFMVYLQKENIIDESGMPKERFSAEFPKEGPSILRIQQVVRGDSAAYFCASSGTATDTQYFGPGTRLTVL.